This T cell receptor (beta chain) was profiled in a study of cytomegalovirus exposure and HLA in healthy donors. Study-wide results and limits: Earlier analysis yielded a pattern in which most TCR beta V segments were productive about 90% or about 30% of the time. TCR beta sequences reportedly predicted most subjects' HLA-A and HLA-B alleles accurately.

Amplification used 60 Vbeta primers and 13 Jbeta primers. The assay was immunoSEQ multiplex PCR, and TCRdb's table has in-frame clones only and misses some. The sample has fewer than 150,000 clones, around three quarters seen once. Comments on this clone: The antigen remains unidentified.

Trimming removed 4 bases from V and 4 bases from J; junction bases left unmatched: 9. Germline loops: CDR1 SQVTM, CDR2 ANQGSEA. There are 16 residues in the CDR3. The receptor was isolated from a man in his forties in good health and CMV-seropositive. The chain recombines TRBV29-1 with TRBJ2-6; 8 bases agree with TRBD1. Sequences were obtained from PBMCs. CDR3 residues: CSVAGQGLSGANVLTF. In DNA, the CDR3 is TGCAGCGTTGCCGGACAGGGCCTTAGCGGGGCCAACGTCCTGACTTTC.